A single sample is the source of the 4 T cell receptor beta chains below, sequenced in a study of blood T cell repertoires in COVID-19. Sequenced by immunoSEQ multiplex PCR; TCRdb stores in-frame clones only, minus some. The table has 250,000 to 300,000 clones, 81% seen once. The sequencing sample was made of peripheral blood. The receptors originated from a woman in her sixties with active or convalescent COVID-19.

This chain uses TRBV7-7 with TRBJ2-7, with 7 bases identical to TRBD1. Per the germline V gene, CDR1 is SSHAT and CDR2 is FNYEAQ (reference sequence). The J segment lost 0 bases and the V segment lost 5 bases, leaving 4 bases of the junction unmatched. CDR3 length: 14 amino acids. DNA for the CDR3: TGTGCCAGCAGCCCCCGGGACAGCTCCTACGAGCAGTACTTC. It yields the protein CASSPRDSSYEQYF. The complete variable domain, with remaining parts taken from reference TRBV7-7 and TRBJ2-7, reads GAGVSQSPRYKVTKRGQDVTLRCDPISSHATLYWYQQALGQGPEFLTYFNYEAQPDKSGLPSDRFSAERPEGSISTLTIQRTEQRDSAMYRCASSPRDSSYEQYFGPGTRLTVT.

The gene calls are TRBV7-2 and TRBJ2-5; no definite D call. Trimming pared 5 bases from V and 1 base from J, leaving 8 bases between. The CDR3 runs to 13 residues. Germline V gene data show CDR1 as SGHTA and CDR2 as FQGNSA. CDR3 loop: CASSPEIQETQYF. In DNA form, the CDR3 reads TGTGCCAGCAGCCCCGAGATCCAAGAGACCCAGTACTTC.

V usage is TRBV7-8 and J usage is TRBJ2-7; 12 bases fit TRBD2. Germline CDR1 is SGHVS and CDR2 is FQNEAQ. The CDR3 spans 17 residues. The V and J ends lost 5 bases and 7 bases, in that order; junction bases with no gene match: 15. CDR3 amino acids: CASSRGPSGGDFREQYF. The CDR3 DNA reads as TGTGCCAGCAGCCGAGGGCCTAGCGGGGGGGATTTTCGGGAGCAGTACTTC. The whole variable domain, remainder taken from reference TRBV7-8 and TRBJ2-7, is GAGVSQSPRYKVAKRGQDVALRCDPISGHVSLFWYQQALGQGPEFLTYFQNEAQLDKSGLPSDRFFAERPEGSVSTLKIQRTQQEDSAVYLCASSRGPSGGDFREQYFGPGTRLTVT.

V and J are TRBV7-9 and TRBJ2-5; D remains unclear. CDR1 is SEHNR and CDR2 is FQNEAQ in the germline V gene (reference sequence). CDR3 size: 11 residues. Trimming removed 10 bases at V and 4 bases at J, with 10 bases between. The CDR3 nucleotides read TGTGCCACTCAGCGATCAGAGACCCAGTACTTC. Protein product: CATQRSETQYF.